The 28 T cell receptor beta chains given below trace back to one sample, sequenced in a study of blood T cells in healthy people across ages. With a J-beta primer mix and a sample-barcoded 5' primer, a second PCR ran 7 to 11 cycles. TCRdb re-called the 5' RACE reads with MiXCR, one entry per CDR3 protein. The table records approximately 820,000 distinct CDR3 sequences, 40% to 50% of them present only once. What was sequenced was blood. Receptors originate from a man in his sixties in good health.

There are many counts of this clonotype. This chain uses TRBV9 with TRBJ2-1, with TRBD2 identical over 9 bases. The germline gives CDR1 SGDLS, CDR2 YYNGEE. Germline trimming cut 5 bases from V and 6 bases from J; bases unmatched to any gene: 6. CDR3 length equals 14 residues. The CDR3 bases are TGTGCCAGCAGTCTAGCGGGGAGTATCAATGAGCAGTTCTTC. Translation gives CASSLAGSINEQFF.

This clonotype was observed a handful of times. The DNA of the CDR3 is TGTGCCACCAGTGATGGGGGACAAGAGACCCAGTACTTC. It specifies CATSDGGQETQYF. This chain connects TRBV24-1 to TRBJ2-5, with D possibly being TRBD1 or TRBD2 (5 bases each). Germline CDR1 KGHDR, CDR2 SFDVKD. The CDR3 totals 13 residues. Trimming pared 3 bases from V and 2 bases from J, leaving 6 bases between.

This clonotype was seen repeatedly, ten times or more. A clone one base away is much larger, so this may be a read error. The chain combines TRBV7-2 with TRBJ2-5, with no clear D. Germline loops: CDR1 SGHTA, CDR2 FQGNSA. The CDR3 totals 13 residues. Deletions cut 0 bases from V and 11 bases from J, with 13 bases between. The CDR3 DNA sequence: TGTGCCAGCAGCTTAGCGTTTAGCAATGAGCAGTACTTC. This gives the protein CASSLAFSNEQYF.

The CDR3 loop reads CASSVEGAGDQETQYF. The CDR3 nucleotides read TGTGCCAGCAGCGTAGAGGGAGCGGGGGATCAAGAGACCCAGTACTTC. V is TRBV9 and J is TRBJ2-5, with 8 bases fitting TRBD2. V dropped 0 bases and J dropped 2; count of bases not matched to a gene: 6. CDR1 and CDR2 (germline): SGDLS, YYNGEE. The CDR3 sequence is 16 residues long.

This clonotype has a handful of counts. The J gene is TRBJ2-3, the V gene TRBV14, with 8 bases matching TRBD2. Germline lookup yields CDR1 SGHDN and CDR2 FVKESK. J lost 4 bases, V lost 0 bases, and 9 bases had no gene match. The CDR3 is 17 residues long. DNA of the CDR3: TGTGCCAGCAGCCAAGATCGAGGGCTAGCGGGCTCAGATACGCAGTATTTT. Its protein is CASSQDRGLAGSDTQYF.

The CDR3 protein is CASSVNGKRGYTF. The CDR3 DNA reads TGTGCCAGCAGTGTAAACGGCAAAAGAGGCTACACCTTC. This rearrangement joins TRBV27 to TRBJ1-2; D is uncertain. V was shortened by 5 bases and J by 8 bases, with 15 bases between the two germline ends. The CDR3 has 13 residues. Germline V gives CDR1 MNHEY, CDR2 SMNVEV (reference sequence).

On this clonotype itself: The junction departs from germline at one end; a sequencing error may be responsible. The chain links TRBV20-1 to TRBJ2-7; 9 nucleotides line up with TRBD2. The CDR3 is 16 amino acids. CDR1 DFQATT and CDR2 SNEGSKA come from the germline V gene (reference sequence). CDR3: CSAKRGTSTTDYEQYF. The CDR3 DNA reads TGCAGCGCTAAGAGGGGGACTAGCACCACTGACTACGAGCAGTACTTC.

The chain combines TRBV6-2 or TRBV6-3 with TRBJ2-1, with D maybe TRBD2 (6 bases). Per the germline V gene, CDR1 is MNHEY and CDR2 is SVGEGT. Trimming took 5 bases from V and 7 from J, leaving 9 bases between them. This CDR3 region has 12 residues. The CDR3 region has the DNA TGTGCCAGCAGTACACTAGCAAATGAGCAGTTCTTC. It is translated as CASSTLANEQFF.

This clonotype occurred a few times. The chain combines TRBV12-3 or TRBV12-4 with TRBJ2-1; the D is unclear. The CDR3 consists of 11 residues. V shed 7 bases and J shed 10 bases, with 11 bases lying between them. The CDR3 DNA reads as TGTGCCAGCACCACTCAGACAGAGCAGTTCTTC. Translated, it gives CASTTQTEQFF.

CDR3 nucleotides: TGCAGTGCTAGGCGGGGGGGCTCCGAGACCCAGTACTTC. Encoded protein: CSARRGGSETQYF. This chain links TRBV20-1 with TRBJ2-7, with 9 bases lining up with TRBD2. The DNA matches TRBJ2-5 better at its end, which makes the J call doubtful. This CDR3 comprises 13 residues. Germline V gene lookup returns CDR1 DFQATT and CDR2 SNEGSKA (reference sequence).

The V gene is TRBV5-1, the J gene TRBJ2-5; D ambiguous. The end of the DNA aligns better with TRBJ2-7, so the J call may be wrong. The germline gives CDR1 SGHRS, CDR2 YFSETQ. This CDR3 is built from 14 residues. The CDR3 protein is CASSVDPDLYEQYF. Here the CDR3 DNA reads TGCGCCAGCAGCGTGGACCCAGATCTCTACGAGCAGTACTTC.

This clonotype came up once. The rearrangement links TRBV29-1 to TRBJ1-2, with TRBD1 matching 8 bases. Germline CDR1 is SQVTM and CDR2 is ANQGSEA. V dropped 4 bases and J dropped 0; count of bases not matched to a gene: 16. This CDR3 is 18 amino acids long. CDR3 in DNA: TGCAGCGTTGCGGACAGGGTCGTCATTCCATCACCTAACTATGGCTACACCTTC. This encodes CSVADRVVIPSPNYGYTF.

This clonotype was observed a few times. The J gene is TRBJ2-5, the V gene TRBV12-3 or TRBV12-4; the D gene is possibly TRBD1 (6 bases). V gave up 5 bases and J gave up 7 bases, with 14 bases separating them. The CDR3 extends over 13 amino acids. The CDR3 reads CASSERGKSTQYF. The CDR3 DNA sequence: TGTGCCAGCAGTGAAAGGGGGAAGTCGACCCAGTACTTC.

The rearrangement joins TRBV6-6 to TRBJ1-2, with TRBD1 matching over 7 bases. The CDR3 loop spans 17 amino acids. CDR1 MNHNY and CDR2 SVGAGI come from the germline V gene (reference sequence). V was pared by 5 bases and J by 4 bases, with 16 bases of the junction left unmatched. In DNA form, the CDR3 reads TGTGCCAGCAGTCCAGCAATCCCCGACAGGGCCCTCTATGGCTACACCTTC. Encoded protein: CASSPAIPDRALYGYTF.

The J gene is TRBJ2-5, the V gene TRBV5-1; weak D call: TRBD1 (6 bases). Germline CDR1 SGHRS, CDR2 YFSETQ. The CDR3 has 14 residues. The V and J ends lost 4 bases and 5 bases respectively, with 15 bases between them. The CDR3, as DNA: TGCGCCAGCAGCCAAAAGACAGGCCGGGAGACCCAGTACTTC. Residues: CASSQKTGRETQYF.

With respect to this clonotype: Sequence at one end of the junction differs from germline and may be a read error. Here the CDR3 DNA reads TGTGCCAGCAGTTTTGCCCCGAGGGGGCAGCTCCAGCATTTT. It specifies CASSFAPRGQLQHF. The chain combines TRBV12-3 or TRBV12-4 with TRBJ1-5; 7 bases agree with TRBD1. CDR3 length: 14 amino acids.

The rearrangement joins TRBV5-1 to TRBJ2-1; TRBD1 or TRBD2 may be the D gene (5 bases each). CDR3 size: 16 residues. The V end lost 2 bases, the J end lost 7 bases, and 19 bases lay between the germline ends. CDR1 is SGHRS and CDR2 is YFSETQ in the germline V gene. CDR3: CASSLVGTGSSNEQFF. The CDR3 DNA sequence: TGCGCCAGCAGCTTAGTAGGGACGGGCTCTAGTAATGAGCAGTTCTTC.

The chain recombines TRBV5-6 with TRBJ2-5, with D possibly matching TRBD1 (6 bases). The CDR3 extends over 14 amino acids. Trimming took 1 base from V and 4 from J, leaving 11 bases between them. CDR1 is SGHDT and CDR2 is YYEEEE in the germline V gene. CDR3 protein: CASSLYGTPETQYF. For the CDR3, the DNA is TGTGCCAGCAGCTTGTATGGGACACCAGAGACCCAGTACTTC.

The chain has TRBV3-1 and TRBJ1-6; 9 positions match TRBD1. The germline gives CDR1 LGHDT, CDR2 YNNKEL (reference sequence). J was trimmed by 11 bases and V by 4 bases; bases with no gene match: 6. This CDR3 contains 14 residues. The CDR3 spells CASSRGQGNPPLHF. The DNA for the CDR3 is TGTGCCAGCAGCCGAGGACAGGGGAATCCACCCCTCCACTTT.

The CDR3 nucleotides read TGTGCCATCAGTGAGTTACCATGGGATGAGCAGTTCTTC. Protein product: CAISELPWDEQFF. The chain couples TRBV10-3 to TRBJ2-1, with D unclear. The CDR3 sequence is 13 residues long. Per germline, CDR1 ENHRY and CDR2 SYGVKD. The V gene lost 1 base and the J gene lost 8 bases, with 9 bases spanning the gap.

This clonotype came up many times. The rearrangement joins TRBV12-5 to TRBJ1-4; D is undetermined. V was trimmed by 1 base and J by 4 bases, leaving 13 bases between them. Germline V lookup: CDR1 LGHNT, CDR2 FRNRAP. The CDR3 consists of 16 residues. The CDR3 spells CASGLGQAAHNEKLFF. In DNA, the CDR3 is TGTGCTAGTGGTTTGGGCCAGGCCGCCCATAATGAAAAACTGTTTTTT.

This clonotype was recorded a few times. The chain has TRBV10-3 and TRBJ2-3; D is unclear. Deletions cut 3 bases from V and 6 bases from J, with 7 bases between. Per the germline V gene, CDR1 is ENHRY and CDR2 is SYGVKD. The CDR3 runs 12 residues. CDR3 sequence (DNA): TGTGCCATCAGTGAAGGAAGGGATACGCAGTATTTT. This gives the protein CAISEGRDTQYF.

This clonotype was found a few times. The V call is TRBV11-2, the J call TRBJ1-5, with 10 nucleotides matching TRBD1. The CDR3 contains 15 residues. V lost 5 bases to trimming and J lost 4 bases; unmatched junction nucleotides: 5. Germline assignment: CDR1 SGHAT and CDR2 FQNNGV. CDR3 protein: CASSADRGPNQPQHF. CDR3 sequence (DNA): TGTGCCAGCAGCGCTGACAGGGGGCCTAATCAGCCCCAGCATTTT. Looking up the rest from reference TRBV11-2 and TRBJ1-5 gives the full variable domain: EAGVAQSPRYKIIEKRQSVAFWCNPISGHATLYWYQQILGQGPKLLIQFQNNGVVDDSQLPKDRFSAERLKGVDSTLKIQPAKLEDSAVYLCASSADRGPNQPQHFGDGTRLSIL.

The chain joins TRBV5-1 to TRBJ2-5, with D perhaps TRBD1 or TRBD2 (5 bases each). This CDR3 spans 16 amino acids. Per the germline V gene, CDR1 is SGHRS and CDR2 is YFSETQ. Trimming shortened V by 0 bases and J by 1 base, and 13 bases separated the two germline ends. CDR3 sequence: CASSLGLGVLQETQYF. The CDR3 region has the DNA TGCGCCAGCAGCTTGGGTTTGGGGGTACTCCAAGAGACCCAGTACTTC.

This clonotype was found many times. The gene calls are TRBV7-2 and TRBJ1-6, with D unresolved. This CDR3 region has 14 residues. V was pared by 1 base and J by 11 bases, with 12 bases between. In germline, CDR1 is SGHTA, CDR2 FQGNSA. The DNA for the CDR3 is TGTGCCAGCAGCTTAGATGTAGGGCGTCCACCCCTCCACTTT. This translates into CASSLDVGRPPLHF.

The chain uses TRBV7-3 and TRBJ2-1; D gene uncertain. Germline-derived CDR1 and CDR2 are SGHTA and FQGTGA. There are 16 residues in the CDR3. Trimming pared 5 bases from V and 6 bases from J, leaving 20 bases between. The CDR3 region has the DNA TGTGCCAGCAGCCCGTACCCTGGGCAGGAACTCAATGAGCAGTTCTTC. It yields the protein CASSPYPGQELNEQFF.

This clonotype was found a few times. The chain employs TRBV6-1 and TRBJ1-2, with TRBD1 matching over 7 bases. Germline V gene data show CDR1 as MNHNS and CDR2 as SASEGT. The CDR3 is 14 residues long. Trimming took 2 bases from V and 7 from J; bases not matched to a gene: 7. This CDR3 is CASSELGTVSGYTF. In DNA form, the CDR3 reads TGTGCCAGCAGTGAATTAGGGACAGTATCTGGCTACACCTTC.

This clonotype turned up a few times. For the CDR3, the DNA is TGTGCCAGCAGCCATCAGAGGCCCAATCAGCCCCAGCATTTT. This translates into CASSHQRPNQPQHF. The chain carries TRBV12-3 or TRBV12-4 and TRBJ1-5; D is undetermined. The V and J ends lost 6 bases and 3 bases respectively, with 12 bases between them. The CDR3 extends over 14 amino acids.